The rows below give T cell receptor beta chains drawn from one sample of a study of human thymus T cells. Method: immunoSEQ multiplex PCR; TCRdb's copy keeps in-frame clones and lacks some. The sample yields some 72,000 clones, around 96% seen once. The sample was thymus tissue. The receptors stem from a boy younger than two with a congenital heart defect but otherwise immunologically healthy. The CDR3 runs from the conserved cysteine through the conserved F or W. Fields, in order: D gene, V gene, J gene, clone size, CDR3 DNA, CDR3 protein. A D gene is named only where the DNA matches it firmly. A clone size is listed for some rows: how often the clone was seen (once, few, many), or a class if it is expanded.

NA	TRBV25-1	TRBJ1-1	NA	TGTGCCAGCAGTGGTTCTCGGACTGAAGCTTTCTTT	CASSGSRTEAFF
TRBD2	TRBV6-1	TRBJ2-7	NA	TGTGCCAGCGGTCGGGGGGGCTCCTACGAGCAGTACTTC	CASGRGGSYEQYF
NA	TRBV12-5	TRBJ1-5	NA	TGTGCTAGTGGTTTGGACCCAAAGAACAATCAGCCCCAGCATTTT	CASGLDPKNNQPQHF
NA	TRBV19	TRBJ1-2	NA	TGTGCCAGTAAAAGCAAGCCCGGCCGGGACACCACCTCCAAAGCTAACTATGGCTACACCTTC	CASKSKPGRDTTSKANYGYTF
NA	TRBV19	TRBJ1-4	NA	TGTGCCAGTAGTATTTCAGGGCAGCCTGCAACTAATGAAAAACTGTTTTTT	CASSISGQPATNEKLFF
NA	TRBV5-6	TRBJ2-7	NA	TGTGCCAGCAGCCGGGGCAGAAGGCCCTACGAGCAGTACTTC	CASSRGRRPYEQYF
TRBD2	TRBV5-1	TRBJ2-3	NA	TGCGCCAGCAGTGCGAGACTAGCGGGAGAGAGGAATTGGGATACGCAGTATTTT	CASSARLAGERNWDTQYF
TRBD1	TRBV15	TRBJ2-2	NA	TGTGCCACCAGCAGGTTGGGGACAGTGAGATGGAACACCGGGGAGCTGTTTTTT	CATSRLGTVRWNTGELFF
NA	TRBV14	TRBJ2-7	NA	TGTGCCAGCAGCCAAGAACCGGGGACGGTCCTTTACGAGCAGTACTTC	CASSQEPGTVLYEQYF
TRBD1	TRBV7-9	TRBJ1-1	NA	TGTGCCAGCAGCCCCGGGACAGCCGAGGACACTGAAGCTTTCTTT	CASSPGTAEDTEAFF
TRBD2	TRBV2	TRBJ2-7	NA	TGTGCCAGCAGCAGACGAGCGGGAGGGCCTCCCCTCAATCACGAGCAGTACTTC	CASSRRAGGPPLNHEQYF
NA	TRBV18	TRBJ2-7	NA	TGTGCCAGCTCACCACCCGGCCGGAACGAGCAGTACTTC	CASSPPGRNEQYF
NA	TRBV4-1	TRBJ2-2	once	TGCGCCAGCAGCCAAGTGCGCCTGCTCGGCACCGGGGAGCTGTTTTTT	CASSQVRLLGTGELFF
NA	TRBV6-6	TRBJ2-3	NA	TGTGCCAGCAGTCATCCGCAGGGAGATACGCAGTATTTT	CASSHPQGDTQYF
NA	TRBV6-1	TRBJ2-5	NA	TGTGCCAGCAGTGACCCGTTTCGGTCTGGAGAGACCCAGTACTTC	CASSDPFRSGETQYF
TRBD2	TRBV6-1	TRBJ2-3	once	TGTGCCAGCAGTGAAAATTCTCCCGGACTAGCGGGAGGGCCGGGGGGTCCAGATACGCAGTATTTT	CASSENSPGLAGGPGGPDTQYF
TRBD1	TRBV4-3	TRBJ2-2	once	TGCGCCAGTACCGGGACAGGGGGCAAAGGCACCGGGGAGCTGTTTTTT	CASTGTGGKGTGELFF
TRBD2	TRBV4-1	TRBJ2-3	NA	TGCGCCAGCAGCCAAGGGGATAGCGGGAGGCCTAGCACAGATACGCAGTATTTT	CASSQGDSGRPSTDTQYF
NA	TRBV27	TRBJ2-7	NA	TGTGCCAGCAGTTTGAATTATCGGCGGGACTCCTACGAGCAGTACTTC	CASSLNYRRDSYEQYF
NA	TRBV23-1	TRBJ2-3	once	TGCGCCAGCAGGGTCGGAGGGCGATTGGATACGCAGTATTTT	CASRVGGRLDTQYF
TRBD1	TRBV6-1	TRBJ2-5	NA	TGTGCCAGCAGTGTCCCAAGGGACAGACAAGAGACCCAGTACTTC	CASSVPRDRQETQYF
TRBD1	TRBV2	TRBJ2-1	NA	TGTGCCAGCAGCGAAGCCCCGGGACAGGGGGGGAACAATGAGCAGTTCTTC	CASSEAPGQGGNNEQFF
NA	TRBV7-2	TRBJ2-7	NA	TGTGCCAGCAGCTCCTCGTTGGGGGGGCTCTCCTACGAGCAGTACTTC	CASSSSLGGLSYEQYF
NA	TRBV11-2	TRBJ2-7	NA	TGTGCCAGCAGCGATAGGGCTCGTATTCAAGCGCCCTCCTACGAGCAGTACTTC	CASSDRARIQAPSYEQYF
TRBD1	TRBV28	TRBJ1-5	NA	TGTGCCAGCAGTCTACCGGGACAGGGGAATCAGCCCCAGCATTTT	CASSLPGQGNQPQHF
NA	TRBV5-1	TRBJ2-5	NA	TGCGCCAGCAGCTTGGCCAAGGGGGTAGCGGGCAATATGAGGGGAGAGACCCAGTACTTC	CASSLAKGVAGNMRGETQYF
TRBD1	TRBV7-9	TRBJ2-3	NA	TGTGCCAGCAGCTCTTGGGACAGGGGGAGCACAGATACGCAGTATTTT	CASSSWDRGSTDTQYF
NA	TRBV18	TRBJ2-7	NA	TGTGCCAGCTCACCGGGCCCTTCCTACGAGCAGTACTTC	CASSPGPSYEQYF
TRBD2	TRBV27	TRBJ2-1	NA	TGTGCCAGCGCAACCCTTAGCGGGAGTAAGGTCAATGAGCAGTTCTTC	CASATLSGSKVNEQFF
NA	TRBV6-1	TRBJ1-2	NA	TGTGCCAGCCTGCTTGGGGCGTTTAACTATGGCTACACCTTC	CASLLGAFNYGYTF
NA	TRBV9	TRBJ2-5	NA	TGTGCCAGCAGCGTAGTGGAGGGTTCCGGTGAGACCCAGTACTTC	CASSVVEGSGETQYF
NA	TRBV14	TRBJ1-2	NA	TGTGCCAGCAGCCAAGAGTTACGGAAGGAGCACCATGGCTACACCTTC	CASSQELRKEHHGYTF
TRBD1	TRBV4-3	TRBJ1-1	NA	TGCGCCAGCAGTTTCGGACAGGGGATGAACACTGAAGCTTTCTTT	CASSFGQGMNTEAFF
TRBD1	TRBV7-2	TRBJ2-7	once	TGTGCCAGCAGCTCCCGTTCCAGACAGGGCCACGAGCAGTACTTC	CASSSRSRQGHEQYF
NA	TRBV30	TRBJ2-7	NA	TGTGCCTGGAGAAATGATTGGGCGGCCGAACCCTACGAGCAGTACTTC	CAWRNDWAAEPYEQYF
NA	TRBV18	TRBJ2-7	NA	TGTGCCAGCTCAGATGCCTCCCCCTACGAGCAGTACTTC	CASSDASPYEQYF
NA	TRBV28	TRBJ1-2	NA	TGTGCCAGCAGTTTACGGGGCGGGGGTAACTATGGCTACACCTTC	CASSLRGGGNYGYTF
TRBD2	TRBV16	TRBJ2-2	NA	TGTGCCAGCAGCCTCACAAACCGTGTAGCGGGTGACACCGGGGAGCTGTTTTTT	CASSLTNRVAGDTGELFF
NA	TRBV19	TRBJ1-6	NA	TGTGCCAGTACCGAAGGGTCAGGAGCCTTTGACTATAATTCACCCCTCCACTTT	CASTEGSGAFDYNSPLHF
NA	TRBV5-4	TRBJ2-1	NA	TGTGCCAGCAGCCTGGCGGTCGCGCAGTTCTTC	CASSLAVAQFF
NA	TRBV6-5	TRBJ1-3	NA	TGTGCCAGCAGCCACGGCGGGGGGAACACCATATATTTT	CASSHGGGNTIYF
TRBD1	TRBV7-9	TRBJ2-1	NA	TGTGCCAGCAGCTTCTACAGGGGTAATGAGCAGTTCTTC	CASSFYRGNEQFF
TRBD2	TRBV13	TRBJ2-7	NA	TGTGCCAGCAGCTCGCGCCAGGGAGCGGGGGGCAAAGCATCCTACGAGCAGTACTTC	CASSSRQGAGGKASYEQYF
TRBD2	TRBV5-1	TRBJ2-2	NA	TGCGCCAGCAGCTTGATGAACGGGAGGCCCCGCATCGGGGAGCTGTTTTTT	CASSLMNGRPRIGELFF
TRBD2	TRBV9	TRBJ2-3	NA	TGTGCCAGCAACCCGCGGGGGGGACGCACAGATACGCAGTATTTT	CASNPRGGRTDTQYF
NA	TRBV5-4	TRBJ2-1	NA	TGTGCCAGCAGCACCATACCGCGACCCCCCAATGAGCAGTTCTTC	CASSTIPRPPNEQFF
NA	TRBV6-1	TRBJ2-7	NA	TGTGCCAGCAGTGACCAGGGGAAAGAGGGCTACGAGCAGTACTTC	CASSDQGKEGYEQYF
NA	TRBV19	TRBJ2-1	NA	TGTGCCAGTAGTTACAGGAGAAGCTACAATGAGCAGTTCTTC	CASSYRRSYNEQFF
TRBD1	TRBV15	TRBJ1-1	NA	TGTGCCACCAGCAGAGCAGGGGGCGGCACTGAAGCTTTCTTT	CATSRAGGGTEAFF
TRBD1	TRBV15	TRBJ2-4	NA	TGTGCCACCAGCAGCCGGGACAGGGGAAACATTCAGTACTTC	CATSSRDRGNIQYF